A single sample gave rise to the 14 T cell receptor beta chains below, sequenced in a study of identical twins. TCRdb reprocessed the 5' RACE reads via MiXCR and lists one record per CDR3 protein. Here the sample spans some 900,000 distinct CDR3 sequences, roughly an eighth being singletons. The sample was also linked to a second study, of yellow fever vaccine responses in identical twins.

What was sequenced was PBMCs. Every receptor here comes from a woman under 30 in good health.

A few counts support this clonotype. The chain employs TRBV24-1 and TRBJ2-5; D uncertain. This CDR3 has 14 residues. Looked up from germline, CDR1 is KGHDR and CDR2 is SFDVKD. Trimming pared 3 bases from V and 7 bases from J, leaving 14 bases between. CDR3 nucleotides: TGTGCCACCAGTGATAAGGACCCAACGGCGACCCAGTACTTC. This codes for CATSDKDPTATQYF.

The chain employs TRBV6-5 and TRBJ2-5; 10 bases agree with TRBD1. Losses at the gene ends were 4 bases for V and 5 bases for J; bases not matched to a gene: 7. The CDR3 spans 15 residues. Germline CDR1 and CDR2: MNHEY and SVGAGI. The CDR3 sequence is CASSSRDRGWETQYF. The CDR3 nucleotides read TGTGCCAGCAGTTCCCGGGACAGGGGTTGGGAGACCCAGTACTTC.

This clonotype turned up a few times. The J gene is TRBJ2-4, the V gene TRBV3-1; tentatively, D is TRBD1 or TRBD2 (5 bases each). Trimming pared 0 bases from V and 9 bases from J, leaving 18 bases between. CDR3 length: 16 residues. CDR1 and CDR2 from the germline V gene are LGHDT and YNNKEL (reference sequence). As DNA, the CDR3 is TGTGCCAGCAGCCAAGATGTCGGAAAAGCTGGGGGCATTCAGTACTTC. The encoded protein is CASSQDVGKAGGIQYF.

This clonotype has more than one count but fewer than ten. The chain carries TRBV4-2 and TRBJ2-5; D is ambiguous. Trimming removed 0 bases from V and 1 base from J, with 12 bases in between. The CDR3 covers 16 residues. Germline V gene lookup returns CDR1 LGHNA and CDR2 YNFKEQ. The CDR3: CASSQDFNGPQETQYF. As DNA, the CDR3 is TGTGCCAGCAGCCAAGATTTTAACGGACCCCAAGAGACCCAGTACTTC.

This clonotype appeared a few times. The chain has TRBV12-3 or TRBV12-4 and TRBJ2-1; 10 bases are a match to TRBD1. The ends lost 4 bases at V and 4 bases at J; junction bases unmatched: 7. The CDR3 sequence is 16 residues long. In nucleotides, the CDR3 is TGTGCCAGCAGTTATGACAGGGGGCAAAGGTACAATGAGCAGTTCTTC. This encodes CASSYDRGQRYNEQFF.

This clonotype was recorded many times. This chain links TRBV10-3 with TRBJ2-2; 9 bases fit TRBD1. Germline lookup yields CDR1 ENHRY and CDR2 SYGVKD. The CDR3 spans 14 residues. V trimming: 9 bases; J trimming: 2 bases; junction bases outside the gene matches: 4. Written as DNA, the CDR3 is TGTGCCATACGGACAGGGGACAACACCGGGGAGCTGTTTTTT. Translation gives CAIRTGDNTGELFF.

This clonotype appeared many times. The CDR3 loop is CAISERGQTGNTIYF. The CDR3 nucleotides are TGTGCCATCAGTGAGAGGGGGCAGACTGGAAACACCATATATTTT. V is TRBV10-3 and J is TRBJ1-3; TRBD1 matches at 7 bases. CDR1 and CDR2 (germline): ENHRY, SYGVKD. The CDR3 contains 15 residues. The J segment lost 2 bases and the V segment lost 2 bases, leaving 3 bases of the junction unmatched.

This clonotype was seen ten or more times. The chain links TRBV28 to TRBJ2-1; a weak D match, TRBD1 (5 bases). The CDR3 contains 16 residues. The V and J ends lost 3 bases and 3 bases respectively, with 15 bases between them. Germline V CDR1 and CDR2: MDHEN, SYDVKM. CDR3 region: CASSFSDRAYYNEQFF. The DNA for the CDR3 is TGTGCCAGCAGTTTTTCCGACAGAGCTTACTACAATGAGCAGTTCTTC.

The V call is TRBV29-1, the J call TRBJ2-7; the D gene is possibly TRBD2 (6 bases). The CDR3 sequence is 14 residues long. Germline V gene lookup returns CDR1 SQVTM and CDR2 ANQGSEA. Trimming stripped 2 bases from V and 0 bases from J, with 11 bases between. The CDR3 sequence: CSVEMAGSSYEQYF. CDR3 bases: TGCAGCGTTGAAATGGCGGGGAGCTCCTACGAGCAGTACTTC.

This clonotype was seen at least ten times. This chain links TRBV24-1 with TRBJ2-1; D remains unclear. Germline loops: CDR1 KGHDR, CDR2 SFDVKD. The CDR3 is 14 amino acids. V lost 5 bases to trimming and J lost 8 bases, with 15 bases between them. CDR3 bases: TGTGCCACCAGTGGTAGTTCTAGTCGCCATGAGCAGTTCTTC. Translating it yields CATSGSSSRHEQFF.

The V call is TRBV28, the J call TRBJ2-7; 10 bases fit TRBD2. Germline V gene data show CDR1 as MDHEN and CDR2 as SYDVKM. J was trimmed by 5 bases and V by 5 bases; bases with no gene match: 6. CDR3 length: 14 residues. CDR3 DNA: TGTGCCAGCAGTCTGAGCGGGAGGGCCGACGAGCAGTACTTC. It yields the protein CASSLSGRADEQYF. Drawing the rest from reference TRBV28 and TRBJ2-7, the complete variable domain is DVKVTQSSRYLVKRTGEKVFLECVQDMDHENMFWYRQDPGLGLRLIYFSYDVKMKEKGDIPEGYSVSREKKERFSLILESASTNQTSMYLCASSLSGRADEQYFGPGTRLTVT.

This clonotype was seen many times. The chain carries TRBV20-1 and TRBJ2-7, with D perhaps matching TRBD2 (6 bases). V was clipped by 1 base and J by 4 bases, with 17 bases between them. Germline V gene sequence: CDR1 DFQATT, CDR2 SNEGSKA (reference sequence). The CDR3 is 15 residues long. This CDR3 reads CSARAPSGVGYEQYF. DNA of the CDR3: TGCAGTGCTAGAGCCCCTTCGGGAGTAGGTTACGAGCAGTACTTC.

This clonotype was found a few times. The CDR3 here is CASSQDYQGVSETQYF. DNA for the CDR3: TGTGCCAGCAGCCAAGATTACCAGGGGGTGTCAGAGACCCAGTACTTC. The chain links TRBV4-2 to TRBJ2-5, with 7 bases lining up with TRBD1. The CDR3 has 16 amino acids. V was pared by 0 bases and J by 4 bases, with 8 bases of the junction left unmatched. Germline-derived CDR1 and CDR2 are LGHNA and YNFKEQ.

The genes are TRBV7-7 and TRBJ2-7; 11 bases line up with TRBD1. Germline CDR1 reads SSHAT; CDR2 reads FNYEAQ (reference sequence). This CDR3 is 15 amino acids long. V was pared by 5 bases and J by 2 bases, with 5 bases of the junction left unmatched. This CDR3 is CASSVGTGGTYEQYF. CDR3 coding DNA: TGTGCCAGCAGCGTTGGGACAGGGGGTACCTACGAGCAGTACTTC.